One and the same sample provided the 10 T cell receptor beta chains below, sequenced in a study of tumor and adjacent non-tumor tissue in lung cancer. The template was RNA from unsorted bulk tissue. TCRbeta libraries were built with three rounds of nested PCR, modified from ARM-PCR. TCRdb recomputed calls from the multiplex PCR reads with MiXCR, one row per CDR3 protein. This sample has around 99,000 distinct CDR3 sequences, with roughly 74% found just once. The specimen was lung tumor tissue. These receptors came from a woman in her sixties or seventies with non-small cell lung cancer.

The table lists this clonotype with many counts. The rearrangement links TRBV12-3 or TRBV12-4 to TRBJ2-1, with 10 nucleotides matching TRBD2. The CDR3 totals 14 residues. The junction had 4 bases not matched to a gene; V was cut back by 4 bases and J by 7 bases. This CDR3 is CASSSSGGGNEQFF. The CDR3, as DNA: TGTGCCAGCAGTTCCAGCGGGGGGGGAAATGAGCAGTTCTTC.

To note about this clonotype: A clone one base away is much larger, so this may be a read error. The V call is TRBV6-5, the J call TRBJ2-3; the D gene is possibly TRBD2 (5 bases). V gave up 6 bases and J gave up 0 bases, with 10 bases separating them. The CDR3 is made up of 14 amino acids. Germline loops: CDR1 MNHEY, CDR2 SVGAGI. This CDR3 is CASRSEGSTDTQYF. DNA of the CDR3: TGTGCCAGCAGGAGCGAGGGAAGCACAGATACGCAGTATTTT.

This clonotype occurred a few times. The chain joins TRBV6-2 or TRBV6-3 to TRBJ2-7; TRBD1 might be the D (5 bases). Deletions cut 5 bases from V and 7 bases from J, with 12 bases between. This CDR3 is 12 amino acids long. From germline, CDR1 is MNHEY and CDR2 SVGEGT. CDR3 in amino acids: CASSPGIREQYF. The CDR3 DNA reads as TGTGCCAGCAGTCCAGGGATACGGGAGCAGTACTTC.

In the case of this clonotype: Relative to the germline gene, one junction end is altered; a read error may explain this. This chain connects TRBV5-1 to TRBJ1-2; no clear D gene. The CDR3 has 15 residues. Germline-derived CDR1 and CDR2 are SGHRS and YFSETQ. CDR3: CVSSLLAGTNYGYTF. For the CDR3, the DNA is TGCGTCAGCAGCCTCCTCGCGGGGACTAACTATGGCTACACCTTC.

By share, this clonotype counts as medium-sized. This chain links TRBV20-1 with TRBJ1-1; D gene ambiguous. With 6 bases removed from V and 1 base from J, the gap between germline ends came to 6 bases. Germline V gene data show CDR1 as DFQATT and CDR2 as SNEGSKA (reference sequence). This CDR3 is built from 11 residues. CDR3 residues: CSAGSNTEAFF. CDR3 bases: TGCAGTGCCGGCTCGAACACTGAAGCTTTCTTT.

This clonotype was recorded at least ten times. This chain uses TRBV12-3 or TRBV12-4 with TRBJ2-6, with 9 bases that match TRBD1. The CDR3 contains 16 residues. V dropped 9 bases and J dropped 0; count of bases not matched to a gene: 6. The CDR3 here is CASGTGLFSGANVLTF. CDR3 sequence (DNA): TGTGCCAGTGGGACAGGGCTCTTCTCTGGGGCCAACGTCCTGACTTTC.

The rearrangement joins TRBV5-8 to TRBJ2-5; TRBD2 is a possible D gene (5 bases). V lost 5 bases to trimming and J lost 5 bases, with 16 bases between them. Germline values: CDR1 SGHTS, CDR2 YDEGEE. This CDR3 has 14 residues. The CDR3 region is CASRLFPPGETQYF. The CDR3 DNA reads TGTGCCAGCAGATTGTTTCCCCCGGGGGAGACCCAGTACTTC. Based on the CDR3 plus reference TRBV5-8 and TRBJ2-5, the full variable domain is EAGVTQSPTHLIKTRGQQATLRCSPISGHTSVYWYQQALGLGLQFLLWYDEGEERNRGNFPPRFSGRQFPNYSSELNVNALELEDSALYLCASRLFPPGETQYFGPGTRLLVL.

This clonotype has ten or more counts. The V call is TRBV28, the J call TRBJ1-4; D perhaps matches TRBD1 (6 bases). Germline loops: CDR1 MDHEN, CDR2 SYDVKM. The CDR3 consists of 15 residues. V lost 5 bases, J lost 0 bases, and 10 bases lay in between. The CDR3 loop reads CASSVSGATNEKLFF. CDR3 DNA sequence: TGTGCCAGCAGTGTATCAGGGGCAACTAATGAAAAACTGTTTTTT.

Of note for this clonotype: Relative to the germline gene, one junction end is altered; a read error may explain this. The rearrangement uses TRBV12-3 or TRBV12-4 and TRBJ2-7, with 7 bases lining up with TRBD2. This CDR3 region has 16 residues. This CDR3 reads CASSSSAGLVPHEQYF. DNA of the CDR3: TGTGCTAGCAGCTCCTCAGCCGGACTAGTGCCACACGAGCAGTACTTC.

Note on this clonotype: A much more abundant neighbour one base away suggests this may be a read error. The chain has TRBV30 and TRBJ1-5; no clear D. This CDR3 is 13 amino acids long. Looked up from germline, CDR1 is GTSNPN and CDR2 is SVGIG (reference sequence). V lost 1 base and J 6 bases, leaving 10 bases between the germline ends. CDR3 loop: CAWSGNGSQPQHF. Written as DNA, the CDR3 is TGTGCCTGGAGTGGAAATGGCAGTCAGCCCCAGCATTTT.